The rows below give T cell receptor beta chains drawn from one sample of a study of shared clonotypes between healthy human individuals. The repertoire was sequenced with immunoSEQ multiplex PCR; TCRdb's copy has only in-frame clones and lacks some. This sample has 2 million to 2.5 million clones, with approximately 95% found just once. The sequenced sample was naive CD4+ T cells sorted from blood. These receptors were taken from a man aged 18 to 30 in good health. Each CDR3 is given with its conserved first and last residue. D genes are given only for firm matches. Clone size is shown for a subset of rows, as once, few, many or a class of expanded clone.

clone size	J gene	V gene	D gene	CDR3 length	CDR3 protein	CDR3 DNA
.	TRBJ2-5	TRBV2	.	14	CATESNRALETQYF	TGTGCCACAGAAAGTAATCGAGCTCTAGAGACCCAGTACTTC
.	TRBJ1-2	TRBV18	TRBD1	12	CASSGTGYGYTF	TGTGCCAGCTCTGGGACAGGGTACGGCTACACCTTC
.	TRBJ1-5	TRBV6-6	.	13	CASKAGVNQPQHF	TGTGCCAGCAAGGCAGGGGTTAATCAGCCCCAGCATTTT
.	TRBJ2-4	TRBV7-9	.	14	CASSRGAARGIQYF	TGTGCCAGCAGCCGGGGGGCGGCTCGAGGGATTCAGTACTTC
.	TRBJ2-3	TRBV29-1	TRBD2	13	CSVRAGGTDTQYF	TGCAGCGTTCGAGCGGGGGGCACAGATACGCAGTATTTT
.	TRBJ2-1	TRBV11-2	.	13	CASSLGRLREQFF	TGTGCCAGCAGCTTAGGGAGGCTCCGTGAGCAGTTCTTC
.	TRBJ1-4	TRBV10-3	.	14	CAISFEGSREKLFF	TGTGCCATCAGTTTCGAGGGGAGTAGGGAAAAACTGTTTTTT
.	TRBJ2-1	TRBV5-8	.	12	CASSLQGFEQFF	TGTGCCAGCAGCCTACAGGGTTTTGAGCAGTTCTTC
.	TRBJ2-5	TRBV29-1	TRBD1	14	CSVAARDSQETQYF	TGCAGCGTCGCTGCCCGGGACAGCCAAGAGACCCAGTACTTC
.	TRBJ2-7	TRBV18	TRBD1	14	CASSPELGQGEQYF	TGTGCCAGCTCACCAGAGCTCGGACAGGGCGAGCAGTACTTC
few	TRBJ2-7	TRBV19	.	14	CASSSLQGVYEQYF	TGTGCCAGTAGTTCACTACAGGGAGTCTACGAGCAGTACTTC
.	TRBJ1-1	TRBV29-1	.	13	CSAGGAVNTEAFF	TGCAGCGCGGGCGGGGCGGTGAACACTGAAGCTTTCTTT
.	TRBJ2-5	TRBV28	.	13	CASSWTAQETQYF	TGTGCCAGCAGTTGGACAGCACAAGAGACCCAGTACTTC
.	TRBJ1-5	TRBV6-1	TRBD1	15	CASSGGTVRDQPQHF	TGTGCCAGCAGCGGCGGGACAGTAAGAGATCAGCCCCAGCATTTT
.	TRBJ2-5	TRBV7-9	.	14	CASSLLVGQETQYF	TGTGCCAGCAGCTTACTAGTAGGCCAAGAGACCCAGTACTTC
.	TRBJ1-2	TRBV5-1	TRBD1	15	CASSSEGQGTYGYTF	TGCGCCAGCAGCTCGGAGGGACAGGGGACCTATGGCTACACCTTC